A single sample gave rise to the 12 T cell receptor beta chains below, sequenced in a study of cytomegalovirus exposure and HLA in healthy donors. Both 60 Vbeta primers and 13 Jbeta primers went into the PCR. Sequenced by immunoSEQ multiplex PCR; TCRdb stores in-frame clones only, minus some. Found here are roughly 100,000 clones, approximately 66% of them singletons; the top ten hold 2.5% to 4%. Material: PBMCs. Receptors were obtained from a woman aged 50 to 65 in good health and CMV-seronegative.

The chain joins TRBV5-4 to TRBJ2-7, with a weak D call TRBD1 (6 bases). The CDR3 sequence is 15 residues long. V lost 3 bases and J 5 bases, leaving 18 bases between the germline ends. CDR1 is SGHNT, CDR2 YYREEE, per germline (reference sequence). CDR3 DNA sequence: TGTGCCAGCAGCTACGACAGGCCCCCAAGCCACGAGCAGTACTTC. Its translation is CASSYDRPPSHEQYF.

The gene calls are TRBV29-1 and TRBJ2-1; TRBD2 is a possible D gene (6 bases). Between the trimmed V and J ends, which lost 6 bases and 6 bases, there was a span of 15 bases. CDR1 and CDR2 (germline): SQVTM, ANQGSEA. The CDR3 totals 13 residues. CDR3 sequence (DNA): TGCAGCGTGTCGGGACTTGAGGGCAATGAGCAGTTCTTC. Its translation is CSVSGLEGNEQFF.

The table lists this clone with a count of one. CDR3 region: CASSEPGSSGKETQYF. In DNA form, the CDR3 reads TGTGCCAGCAGTGAACCGGGGTCTAGCGGGAAAGAGACCCAGTACTTC. V gene TRBV6-1 combines with J gene TRBJ2-5, with 9 bases identical to TRBD2. The trim removed 2 bases at V and 3 bases at J, leaving 7 bases unmatched. Germline lookup yields CDR1 MNHNS and CDR2 SASEGT. This CDR3 contains 16 residues.

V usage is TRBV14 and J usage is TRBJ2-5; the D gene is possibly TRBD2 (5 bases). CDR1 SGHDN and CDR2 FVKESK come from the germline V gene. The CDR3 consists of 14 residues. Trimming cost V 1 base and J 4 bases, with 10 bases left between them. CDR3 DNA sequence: TGTGCCAGCAGCCAAGGGAGGCTGGGAGAGACCCAGTACTTC. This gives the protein CASSQGRLGETQYF.

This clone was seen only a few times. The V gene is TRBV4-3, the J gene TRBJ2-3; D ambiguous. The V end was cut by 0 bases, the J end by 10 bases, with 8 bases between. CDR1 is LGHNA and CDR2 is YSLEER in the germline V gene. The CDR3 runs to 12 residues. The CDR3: CASSQDSRPQYF. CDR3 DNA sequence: TGCGCCAGCAGCCAAGACTCGAGGCCGCAGTATTTT.

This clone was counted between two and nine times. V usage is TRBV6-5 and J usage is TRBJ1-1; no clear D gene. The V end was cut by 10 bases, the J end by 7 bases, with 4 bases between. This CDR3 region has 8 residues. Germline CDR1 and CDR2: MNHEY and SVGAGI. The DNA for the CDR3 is TGTGCCAATCATGAAGCTTTCTTT. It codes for CANHEAFF.

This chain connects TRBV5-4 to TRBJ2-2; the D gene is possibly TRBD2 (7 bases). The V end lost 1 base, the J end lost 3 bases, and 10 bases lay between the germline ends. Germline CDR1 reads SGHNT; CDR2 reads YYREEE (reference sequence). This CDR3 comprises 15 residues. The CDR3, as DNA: TGTGCCAGCAGCTTGAAGGGGGGGTACACCGGGGAGCTGTTTTTT. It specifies CASSLKGGYTGELFF.

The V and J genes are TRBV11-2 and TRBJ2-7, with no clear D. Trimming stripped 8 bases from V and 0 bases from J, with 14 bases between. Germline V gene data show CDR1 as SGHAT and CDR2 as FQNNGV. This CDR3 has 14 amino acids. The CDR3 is CASGQHGLSYEQYF. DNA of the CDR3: TGTGCCAGCGGGCAACATGGGCTCTCCTACGAGCAGTACTTC.

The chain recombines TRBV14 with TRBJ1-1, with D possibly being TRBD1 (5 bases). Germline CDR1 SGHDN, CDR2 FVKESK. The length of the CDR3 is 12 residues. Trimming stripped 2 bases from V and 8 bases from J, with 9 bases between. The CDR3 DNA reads TGTGCCAGCAGCCAACAAAGACAGGAAGCTTTCTTT. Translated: CASSQQRQEAFF.

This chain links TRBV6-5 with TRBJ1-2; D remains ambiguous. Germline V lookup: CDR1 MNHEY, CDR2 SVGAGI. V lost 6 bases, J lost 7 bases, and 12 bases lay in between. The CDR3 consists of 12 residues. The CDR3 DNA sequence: TGTGCCAGCAGACGGAGGTCTACTGGCTACACCTTC. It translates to CASRRRSTGYTF.

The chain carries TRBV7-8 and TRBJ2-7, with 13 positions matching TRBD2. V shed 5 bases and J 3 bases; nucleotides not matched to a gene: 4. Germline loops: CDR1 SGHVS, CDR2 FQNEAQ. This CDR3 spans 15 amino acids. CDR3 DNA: TGTGCCAGCAGCCCGCGGACTAGCGGGGGCTACGAGCAGTACTTC. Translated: CASSPRTSGGYEQYF.

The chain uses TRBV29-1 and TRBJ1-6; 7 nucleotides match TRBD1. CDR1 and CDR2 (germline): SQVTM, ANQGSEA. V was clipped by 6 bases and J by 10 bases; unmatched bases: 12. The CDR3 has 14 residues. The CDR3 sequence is CSVRTGVGQSPLHF. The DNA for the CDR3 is TGCAGCGTACGCACAGGGGTGGGACAGTCACCCCTCCACTTT.